A single sample gave rise to the 22 T cell receptor beta chains below, sequenced in a study of tumour-infiltrating T cells in Burkitt lymphoma. Profiling relied on immunoSEQ multiplex PCR, and the TCRdb table lists in-frame clones only, not all of them. The sample shows some 13,000 clones, about 85% of them seen only once. The specimen sequenced was tumor tissue. The receptors shown here come from a human donor with diffuse large B-cell lymphoma.

This clone was seen only once. The chain recombines TRBV19 with TRBJ1-1; unclear D gene. CDR1 LNHDA and CDR2 SQIVND come from the germline V gene (reference sequence). The CDR3 spans 13 residues. Deletions cut 6 bases from V and 3 bases from J, with 11 bases between. The CDR3 nucleotides are TGTGCCAGTAGACCCGACGGATACACTGAAGCTTTCTTT. Its protein is CASRPDGYTEAFF.

This sequence joins TRBV6-6 and TRBJ2-7; the D gene is possibly TRBD2 (5 bases). Per the germline V gene, CDR1 is MNHNY and CDR2 is SVGAGI (reference sequence). The V gene lost 3 bases and the J gene lost 4 bases, with 16 bases spanning the gap. CDR3 length: 15 amino acids. Here the CDR3 DNA reads TGTGCCAGCAGTTATGGCCGGCCGGACTCTTACGAGCAGTACTTC. It translates to CASSYGRPDSYEQYF.

This sequence joins TRBV5-1 and TRBJ1-1; tentatively, D is TRBD1 (5 bases). This CDR3 is built from 17 residues. Germline assignment: CDR1 SGHRS and CDR2 YFSETQ. The ends were cut back, 4 bases at V and 1 base at J, with 20 bases in the middle. The chain's CDR3 is CASSPPLGGRGNTEAFF. The CDR3 DNA reads TGCGCCAGCAGCCCTCCGCTCGGGGGAAGAGGGAACACTGAAGCTTTCTTT.

V gene TRBV6-5 combines with J gene TRBJ2-1; possibly TRBD2 for D (5 bases). CDR1 is MNHEY, CDR2 SVGAGI, per germline. V gave up 2 bases and J gave up 0 bases, with 5 bases separating them. The CDR3 is made up of 14 amino acids. The CDR3 DNA reads as TGTGCCAGCAGTTACACTAGCTCCTACAATGAGCAGTTCTTC. Translating it yields CASSYTSSYNEQFF.

This clone was found a few times. The gene calls are TRBV5-6 and TRBJ1-1; no clear D. The V end was cut by 3 bases, the J end by 0 bases, with 9 bases between. The CDR3 runs to 14 residues. The germline V gene has CDR1 SGHDT and CDR2 YYEEEE. The CDR3 protein is CASSYDTLNTEAFF. CDR3 in DNA: TGTGCCAGCAGCTACGACACTCTGAACACTGAAGCTTTCTTT.

The chain couples TRBV19 to TRBJ1-4, with a tentative D call TRBD1 (5 bases). Germline V gene data show CDR1 as LNHDA and CDR2 as SQIVND (reference sequence). This CDR3 spans 14 amino acids. V dropped 4 bases and J dropped 4 bases, with 10 bases sitting between them. The CDR3 region is CASSREGFNEKLFF. CDR3 coding DNA: TGTGCCAGTAGTAGGGAGGGGTTTAATGAAAAACTGTTTTTT.

The V gene is TRBV19, the J gene TRBJ1-1; possible D gene TRBD1, 6 bases. Deletions cut 3 bases from V and 9 bases from J, with 23 bases between. CDR3 size: 16 residues. From germline, CDR1 is LNHDA and CDR2 SQIVND (reference sequence). The DNA of the CDR3 is TGTGCCAGTAGTATTTCAGGTGGTAGGGGAGGGGGGAAAGCTTTCTTT. The encoded protein is CASSISGGRGGGKAFF.

The sample holds a few counts of this clone. V is TRBV27 and J is TRBJ2-1; 14 bases fit TRBD2. This CDR3 has 15 amino acids. Germline-derived CDR1 and CDR2 are MNHEY and SMNVEV (reference sequence). V lost 6 bases to trimming and J lost 8 bases; unmatched junction nucleotides: 6. The chain's CDR3 is CASRKTSGREDEQFF. For the CDR3, the DNA is TGTGCCAGCAGGAAGACTAGCGGGAGGGAGGATGAGCAGTTCTTC.

The chain links TRBV7-9 to TRBJ1-2, with 9 bases aligning to TRBD1. The CDR3 has 17 residues. V was clipped by 5 bases and J by 3 bases; unmatched bases: 13. CDR1 and CDR2 from the germline V gene are SEHNR and FQNEAQ (reference sequence). Here the CDR3 reads CASSPQKGTGYDYGYTF. CDR3 bases: TGTGCCAGCAGCCCCCAGAAAGGGACAGGGTATGACTATGGCTACACCTTC.

The chain couples TRBV4-3 to TRBJ2-1, with 11 bases identical to TRBD2. Germline V gene lookup returns CDR1 LGHNA and CDR2 YSLEER. J was trimmed by 6 bases and V by 1 base; bases with no gene match: 11. CDR3 length: 18 residues. The chain's CDR3 is CASSQGRILAGEFNEQFF. The CDR3 DNA is TGCGCCAGCAGCCAAGGTCGGATACTAGCGGGAGAATTCAATGAGCAGTTCTTC.

CDR3 residues: CASTRTSGGVGDTQYF. DNA of the CDR3: TGTGCCAGCACCAGGACTAGCGGGGGGGTAGGAGATACGCAGTATTTT. The V call is TRBV6-6, the J call TRBJ2-3; 15 bases are shared with TRBD2. This CDR3 spans 16 amino acids. Germline values: CDR1 MNHNY, CDR2 SVGAGI (reference sequence). Trimming removed 7 bases from V and 5 bases from J; junction bases left unmatched: 7.

V is TRBV9 and J is TRBJ2-7; unclear D gene. This CDR3 region has 13 residues. Germline CDR1 SGDLS, CDR2 YYNGEE. V gave up 3 bases and J gave up 3 bases, with 10 bases separating them. The CDR3 is CASSGGQDYEQYF. CDR3 bases: TGTGCCAGCAGCGGCGGTCAGGACTACGAGCAGTACTTC.

This CDR3 is CATSSGVNTEAFF. CDR3 DNA sequence: TGTGCCACCAGCAGTGGGGTGAACACTGAAGCTTTCTTT. The chain joins TRBV15 to TRBJ1-1, with D uncertain. This CDR3 has 13 amino acids. V lost 3 bases, J lost 0 bases, and 5 bases lay in between. CDR1 LNHNV and CDR2 YYDKDF come from the germline V gene (reference sequence).

The rearrangement links TRBV27 to TRBJ2-5; no definite D call. V lost 2 bases and J lost 5, with 3 bases in between. From germline, CDR1 is MNHEY and CDR2 SMNVEV (reference sequence). CDR3 size: 11 residues. This CDR3 is CASSLGETQYF. DNA of the CDR3: TGTGCCAGCAGTTTAGGGGAGACCCAGTACTTC.

A remark on this clone: The identical CDR3 is also encoded by other nucleotide sequences in the sample. The V gene is TRBV6-5, the J gene TRBJ2-1; D ambiguous. The V end lost 4 bases, the J end lost 4 bases, and 8 bases lay between the germline ends. Germline V gives CDR1 MNHEY, CDR2 SVGAGI. The CDR3 is made up of 13 amino acids. CDR3 sequence (DNA): TGTGCCAGCAGTTTCCGGACGTACAATGAGCAGTTCTTC. Protein sequence: CASSFRTYNEQFF.

CDR3 sequence (DNA): TGTGCCAGCAGCTACGGCGATGGTACTGAAGCTTTCTTT. It codes for CASSYGDGTEAFF. The chain uses TRBV13 and TRBJ1-1; D uncertain. Per germline, CDR1 PRHDT and CDR2 FYEKMQ (reference sequence). CDR3 length equals 13 residues. Trimming removed 4 bases from V and 5 bases from J, with 11 bases in between.

The rearrangement joins TRBV7-2 to TRBJ1-3; the D is unclear. The ends were cut back, 1 base at V and 0 bases at J, with 7 bases in the middle. CDR1 is SGHTA and CDR2 is FQGNSA in the germline V gene. The CDR3 runs 15 residues. The CDR3 DNA reads as TGTGCCAGCAGCTTAGAAATCTCCTCTGGAAACACCATATATTTT. Its translation is CASSLEISSGNTIYF.

The chain's CDR3 is CASSFASNQPQHF. CDR3 coding DNA: TGTGCCAGCAGCTTCGCCAGCAATCAGCCCCAGCATTTT. This chain joins TRBV7-9 and TRBJ1-5; D uncertain. V lost 3 bases and J 1 base, leaving 4 bases between the germline ends. The CDR3 sequence is 13 residues long. Germline V CDR1 and CDR2: SEHNR, FQNEAQ (reference sequence).

The V gene is TRBV7-8, the J gene TRBJ1-5, with TRBD1 matching 7 bases. CDR3 length: 15 amino acids. V lost 0 bases, J lost 7 bases, and 6 bases stayed unmatched. Germline V gene lookup returns CDR1 SGHVS and CDR2 FQNEAQ. The CDR3 nucleotides are TGTGCCAGCAGCTTAGCCGGGGCAGGGGGACAGCCCCAGCATTTT. Translation gives CASSLAGAGGQPQHF.

The rearrangement joins TRBV2 to TRBJ1-2, with D perhaps matching TRBD1 (5 bases). Germline V gene data show CDR1 as SNHLY and CDR2 as FYNNEI. V dropped 5 bases and J dropped 3 bases, with 10 bases sitting between them. This CDR3 is 13 amino acids long. Here the CDR3 DNA reads TGTGCCAGCAGTTACCAGGGTGACTATGGCTACACCTTC. As protein: CASSYQGDYGYTF.

The J gene is TRBJ1-4, the V gene TRBV9; TRBD1 might be the D (5 bases). V was clipped by 0 bases and J by 8 bases, with 14 bases between them. The CDR3 totals 15 residues. Germline V lookup: CDR1 SGDLS, CDR2 YYNGEE. The CDR3 DNA sequence: TGTGCCAGCAGCGTAGGTCCGGGGCTTGGGGAAAAACTGTTTTTT. This encodes CASSVGPGLGEKLFF. The variable domain in full, with the rest retrieved from reference TRBV9 and TRBJ1-4, is DSGVTQTPKHLITATGQRVTLRCSPRSGDLSVYWYQQSLDQGLQFLIQYYNGEERAKGNILERFSAQQFPDLHSELNLSSLELGDSALYFCASSVGPGLGEKLFFGSGTQLSVL.

This chain joins TRBV9 and TRBJ1-2, with 7 bases fitting TRBD1. The CDR3 is 14 amino acids. Unmatched junction bases numbered 7, after V lost 5 bases and J lost 3 bases. CDR1 SGDLS and CDR2 YYNGEE come from the germline V gene. The CDR3 region is CASRGDRWDYGYTF. DNA for the CDR3: TGTGCCAGCAGGGGGGACAGATGGGACTATGGCTACACCTTC. The complete variable domain, with remaining parts taken from reference TRBV9 and TRBJ1-2, reads DSGVTQTPKHLITATGQRVTLRCSPRSGDLSVYWYQQSLDQGLQFLIQYYNGEERAKGNILERFSAQQFPDLHSELNLSSLELGDSALYFCASRGDRWDYGYTFGSGTRLTVV.